This T cell receptor beta chain stems from a study of CD8 T cells in ankylosing spondylitis. Whole-study findings and limits: CD8+ by phenotype, disease-linked clones were relatively rare in peripheral blood. There was a TCR beta motif, made of 7 to 9 highly homologous variants, that appeared characteristic of ankylosing spondylitis blood. According to the report, clones linked to the disease were significantly enriched in matched synovial fluid samples taken from ankylosing spondylitis patients.

This clonotype was observed at least ten times. Its target is unknown. Making use of molecular barcodes, quantitative 5'-RACE generated TCR beta libraries. Each CDR3 protein is one row after TCRdb ran MiXCR on the 5' RACE reads. The sample contains 250,000 to 400,000 distinct CDR3 sequences, 11% of which appear only once. The sample comprised blood, either unsorted or a sorted T cell fraction (not recorded which). The sequence derives from a female donor with ankylosing spondylitis or in good health (not recorded which).

CDR3 protein: CSARDKTSGTIEQYF. The CDR3 nucleotides are TGCAGTGCTAGAGATAAGACTAGCGGGACTATCGAGCAGTACTTC. The V gene is TRBV20-1, the J gene TRBJ2-7, with TRBD2 identical over 11 bases. Germline CDR1 reads DFQATT; CDR2 reads SNEGSKA (reference sequence). The V gene end was trimmed by 0 bases and the J gene end by 6 bases; junction bases not matched to a gene: 7. CDR3 size: 15 residues.